This T cell receptor beta chain appears in the sequencing data of a study of T cell repertoires in ileal Crohn's disease. Notes on the study in general: All patients with clonality above 26.8% had endoscopic recurrence.

This clone was detected only a few times. Its antigen is unknown. The CDR3 runs to 14 residues. CDR1 and CDR2 (germline): SNHLY, FYNNEI. V was cut by 6 bases and J by 1 base, with 9 bases left in between. Repertoires were generated with immunoSEQ multiplex PCR, while TCRdb's copy carries only in-frame clones and drops some. The top ten hold roughly 4.4% of the sample, which has roughly 5,200 clones, 80% to 90% seen once. Time point given: proximal margin of the surgical specimen (macroscopically non-inflamed). Sequencing was performed on ileal tissue. The genes are TRBV2 and TRBJ2-2; possible D gene TRBD2, 5 bases. The receptor comes from an adult with Crohn's disease. CDR3 coding DNA: TGTGCCAGCAGACTAGACCAGAACACCGGGGAGCTGTTTTTT. It encodes CASRLDQNTGELFF.